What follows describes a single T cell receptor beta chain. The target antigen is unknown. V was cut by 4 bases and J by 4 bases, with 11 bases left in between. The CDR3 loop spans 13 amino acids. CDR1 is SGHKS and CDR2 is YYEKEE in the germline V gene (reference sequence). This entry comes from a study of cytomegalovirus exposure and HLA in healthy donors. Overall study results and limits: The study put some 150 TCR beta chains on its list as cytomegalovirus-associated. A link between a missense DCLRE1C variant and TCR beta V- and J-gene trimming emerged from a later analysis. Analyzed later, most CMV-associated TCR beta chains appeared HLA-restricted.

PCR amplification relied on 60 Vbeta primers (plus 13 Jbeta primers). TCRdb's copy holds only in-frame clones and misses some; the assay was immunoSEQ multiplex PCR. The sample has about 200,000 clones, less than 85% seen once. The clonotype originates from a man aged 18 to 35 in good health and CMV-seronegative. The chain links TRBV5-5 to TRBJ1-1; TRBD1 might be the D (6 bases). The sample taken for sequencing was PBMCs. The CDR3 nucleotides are TGTGCCAGCAGCCTTACAGGGACCACTGAAGCTTTCTTT. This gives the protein CASSLTGTTEAFF.